The entry below gives a single T cell receptor (beta chain) sequence along with its context. What it binds is unknown. CD45RO-negative, CCR7-positively selected cells formed the naive CD8 fraction, excluding terminally differentiated effector memory CD45RA+ cells. The donors, healthy adults who were HIV-negative, had experienced no recent acute infections or vaccinations. The V gene's germline CDR1 is SQVTM and CDR2 ANQGSEA. V gave up 6 bases and J gave up 1 base, with 10 bases separating them. This CDR3 has 14 residues. The sample belongs to a study of shared clonotypes between healthy human individuals. Findings and caveats of the study: Non-shared clonotypes showed lower generation probabilities than clonotypes common to all four donors. Clonotype sharing across a handful of donors was observed for around 5.1% of naive CD4 clonotypes.

Sequencing was performed with immunoSEQ multiplex PCR; in TCRdb, only in-frame clones are kept and a portion is missing. Of 550,000 to 600,000 clones in the sample, roughly 98% were seen once. This sequence joins TRBV29-1 and TRBJ2-6, with D maybe TRBD1 (5 bases). Sequenced input: naive CD8+ T cells sorted from blood. The clonotype was recovered from a young man in good health. CDR3 sequence reads: CSVEQGSGANVLTF. The CDR3 DNA reads as TGCAGCGTCGAGCAGGGTTCTGGGGCCAACGTCCTGACTTTC.